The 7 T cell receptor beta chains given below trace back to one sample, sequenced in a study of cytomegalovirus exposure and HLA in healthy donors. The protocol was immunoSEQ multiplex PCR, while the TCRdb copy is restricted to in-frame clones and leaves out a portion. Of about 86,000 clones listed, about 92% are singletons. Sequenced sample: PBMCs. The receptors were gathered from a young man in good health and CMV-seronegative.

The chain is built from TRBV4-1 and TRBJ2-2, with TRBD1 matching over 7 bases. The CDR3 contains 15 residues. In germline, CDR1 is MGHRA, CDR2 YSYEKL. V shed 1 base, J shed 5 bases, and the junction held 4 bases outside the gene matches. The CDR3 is CASSQGQGNTGELFF. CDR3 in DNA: TGCGCCAGCAGCCAAGGACAGGGAAATACCGGGGAGCTGTTTTTT.

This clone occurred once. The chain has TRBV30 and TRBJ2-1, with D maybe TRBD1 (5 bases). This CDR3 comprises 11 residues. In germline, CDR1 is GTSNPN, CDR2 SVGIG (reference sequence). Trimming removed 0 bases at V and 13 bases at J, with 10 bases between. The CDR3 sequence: CAWSVGHRQFF. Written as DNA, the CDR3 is TGTGCCTGGAGTGTAGGACATAGACAGTTCTTC.

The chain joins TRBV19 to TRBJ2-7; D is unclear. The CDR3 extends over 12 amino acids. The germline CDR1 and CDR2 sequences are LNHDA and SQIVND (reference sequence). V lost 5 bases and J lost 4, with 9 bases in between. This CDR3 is CASSSSVYEQYF. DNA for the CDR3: TGTGCCAGTAGTTCCTCCGTATACGAGCAGTACTTC. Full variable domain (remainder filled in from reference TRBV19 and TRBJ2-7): DGGITQSPKYLFRKEGQNVTLSCEQNLNHDAMYWYRQDPGQGLRLIYYSQIVNDFQKGDIAEGYSVSREKKESFPLTVTSAQKNPTAFYLCASSSSVYEQYFGPGTRLTVT.

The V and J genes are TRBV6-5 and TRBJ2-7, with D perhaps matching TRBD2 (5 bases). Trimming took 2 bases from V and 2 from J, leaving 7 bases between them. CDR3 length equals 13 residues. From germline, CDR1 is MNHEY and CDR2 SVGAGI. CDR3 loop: CASSYRGPYEQYF. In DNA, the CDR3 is TGTGCCAGCAGTTACCGAGGGCCCTACGAGCAGTACTTC.

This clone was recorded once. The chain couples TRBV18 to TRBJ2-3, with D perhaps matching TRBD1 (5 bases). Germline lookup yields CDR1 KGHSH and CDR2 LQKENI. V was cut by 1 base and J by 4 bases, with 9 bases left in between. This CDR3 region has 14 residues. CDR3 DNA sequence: TGTGCCAGCTCACCACAGGGGTTGCCAGATACGCAGTATTTT. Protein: CASSPQGLPDTQYF.

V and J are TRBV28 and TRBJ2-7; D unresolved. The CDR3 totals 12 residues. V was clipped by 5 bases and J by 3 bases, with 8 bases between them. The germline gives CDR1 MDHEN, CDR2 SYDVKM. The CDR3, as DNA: TGTGCCAGCAGTCCCGGTAGCTACGAGCAGTACTTC. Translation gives CASSPGSYEQYF.

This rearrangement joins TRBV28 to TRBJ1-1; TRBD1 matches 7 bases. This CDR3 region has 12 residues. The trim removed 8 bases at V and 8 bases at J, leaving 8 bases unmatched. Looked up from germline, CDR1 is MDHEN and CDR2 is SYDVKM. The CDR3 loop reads CASGGQDLEAFF. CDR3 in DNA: TGTGCCAGCGGCGGACAGGACCTCGAAGCTTTCTTT.